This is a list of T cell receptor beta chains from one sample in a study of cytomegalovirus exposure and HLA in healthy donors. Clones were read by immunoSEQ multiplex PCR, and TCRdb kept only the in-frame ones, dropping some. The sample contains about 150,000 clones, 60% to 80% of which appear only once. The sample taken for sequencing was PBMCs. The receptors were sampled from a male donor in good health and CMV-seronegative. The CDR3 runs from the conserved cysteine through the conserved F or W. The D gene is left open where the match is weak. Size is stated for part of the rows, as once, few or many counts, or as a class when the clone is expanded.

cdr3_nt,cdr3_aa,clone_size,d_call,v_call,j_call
TGCGCCAGCAGCCAAGGTCTGACAGGGGGGTATGAAAAACTGTTTTTT,CASSQGLTGGYEKLFF,NA,TRBD1,TRBV4-1,TRBJ1-4
TGTGCCAGCAGTTTATTTGGGGGGGGTAGCTCACCCCTCCACTTT,CASSLFGGGSSPLHF,NA,NA,TRBV27,TRBJ1-6
TGTGCCAGCTCACCTGGGGGGAAAGAGGCCCAGTACTTC,CASSPGGKEAQYF,few,NA,TRBV18,TRBJ2-5
TGTGCCAGCAGCCCCGGGGGGACTGAAGCTTTCTTT,CASSPGGTEAFF,few,NA,TRBV5-4,TRBJ1-1
TGCAGCGTTGAAGTATTAAGGCTAGCGGGCTACGAGCAGTACTTC,CSVEVLRLAGYEQYF,once,TRBD2,TRBV29-1,TRBJ2-7
TGTGCCAGCAGTTACTCCACAGGGAGCAATCAGCCCCAGCATTTT,CASSYSTGSNQPQHF,NA,NA,TRBV6-5,TRBJ1-5
TGTGCCAGCAGTTCCCCGGGTAGGGGAATAATCGAAGCTTTCTTT,CASSSPGRGIIEAFF,few,NA,TRBV6-5,TRBJ1-1
TGTGCCAGCAGTTCCCGACAGGGGGAAAGGCAAGAGACCCAGTACTTC,CASSSRQGERQETQYF,NA,TRBD1,TRBV7-2,TRBJ2-5
TGCGCCAGCAGCTTGAATCCTAACCCGTCCTACGAGCAGTACTTC,CASSLNPNPSYEQYF,NA,NA,TRBV5-1,TRBJ2-7
TGCGCCAGCAGCGACGGACAGGGGGCAGGGGAGACCCAGTACTTC,CASSDGQGAGETQYF,NA,TRBD1,TRBV5-1,TRBJ2-5
TGTGCCAGTACCCAGGGGTCCCAGCCCCAGCATTTT,CASTQGSQPQHF,NA,NA,TRBV19,TRBJ1-5
TGTGCCAGCAGCCCGGTGGACAGGGGAAATTCCTACGAGCAGTACTTC,CASSPVDRGNSYEQYF,NA,TRBD1,TRBV27,TRBJ2-7
TGTGCCAGTAGGGGGGGACGGGGGAAGGAAAAACTGTTTTTT,CASRGGRGKEKLFF,NA,NA,TRBV11-2,TRBJ1-4
TGTGCCAGCAGTTCTCCATACGCGCTCGAAGCTTTCTTT,CASSSPYALEAFF,few,NA,TRBV28,TRBJ1-1
TGTGCCAGCAGTCCCCTTTTGGGACTACGACGCATGAACACTGAAGCTTTCTTT,CASSPLLGLRRMNTEAFF,once,NA,TRBV27,TRBJ1-1
TGCGCCAGCAGCTTGGTGACAGCCTATAATTCACCCCTCCACTTT,CASSLVTAYNSPLHF,NA,NA,TRBV5-1,TRBJ1-6
TGTGCCAGCAGCCAGGACAGTACTCTTCTATGGGGCTACACCTTC,CASSQDSTLLWGYTF,once,NA,TRBV27,TRBJ1-2
TGCGCCAGCAGCCAAGCTACCACAGGATTAAATAATGAAAAACTGTTTTTT,CASSQATTGLNNEKLFF,NA,NA,TRBV4-3,TRBJ1-4
TGTGCCACCACTAGGACCTTGACGGGGAACACCGGGGAGCTGTTTTTT,CATTRTLTGNTGELFF,once,NA,TRBV19,TRBJ2-2
TGTGCCAGCAGCTTAGTGGCCAGCGGGAAGGCAGATACGCAGTATTTT,CASSLVASGKADTQYF,once,TRBD2,TRBV13,TRBJ2-3
TGTGCCTGGAGTAAACCTCAGTGGACTAGCGGGAGTAAAAATGAGCAGTTCTTC,CAWSKPQWTSGSKNEQFF,NA,TRBD2,TRBV30,TRBJ2-1
TGTGCCAGCAGCTTATTGGGTGAGGCGGGTCACAATGAGCAGTTCTTC,CASSLLGEAGHNEQFF,once,NA,TRBV5-6,TRBJ2-1
TGTGCCAGCAGCCCGCGGGACAGCCAATCTAACTATGGCTACACCTTC,CASSPRDSQSNYGYTF,NA,TRBD1,TRBV5-8,TRBJ1-2
TGTGCCAGCTCACGACGGGGGACAGGGGTACAGGGTGAGCAGTTCTTC,CASSRRGTGVQGEQFF,once,TRBD1,TRBV18,TRBJ2-1
TGCGCCAGCAGCTTGGGGGGCAGTACAGGGACCGGGGAGCTGTTTTTT,CASSLGGSTGTGELFF,NA,NA,TRBV5-1,TRBJ2-2
TGTGCCAGCAGTGCCACAGGGGCCTACGAGCAGTACTTC,CASSATGAYEQYF,once,TRBD1,TRBV25-1,TRBJ2-7
TGTGCCAGCAGCTTATCTGACAGGGGAGGTCAGCCCCAGCATTTT,CASSLSDRGGQPQHF,few,TRBD1,TRBV11-2,TRBJ1-5
TGCGCCAGCAGCCCCGCGGGACCCTACGATATTAGCTCCTACAATGAGCGGTTCTTC,CASSPAGPYDISSYNERFF,NA,NA,TRBV5-1,TRBJ2-1
TGTGCCAGCAGCTTGGGGACGGGAGGGAGCACCGGGGAGCTGTTTTTT,CASSLGTGGSTGELFF,once,TRBD2,TRBV2,TRBJ2-2
TGTGCCTGGATCTCGGGGATAACCTACAATGAGCAGTTCTTC,CAWISGITYNEQFF,few,NA,TRBV30,TRBJ2-1
TGTGCCAGCAGAGACACCATTGGGTCATACGAGCAGTACTTC,CASRDTIGSYEQYF,NA,NA,TRBV6-5,TRBJ2-7
TGTGCCAGTAGACCAACAGGGGTAGATGAGCAGTTCTTC,CASRPTGVDEQFF,NA,TRBD1,TRBV19,TRBJ2-1
TGTGCCAGCAGTGCGGCGGACCAGGGCCCCTACGAGCAGTACTTC,CASSAADQGPYEQYF,NA,NA,TRBV2,TRBJ2-7
TGCGCCAGCAGCGCTACAGGGGGTGATAATTCACCCCTCCACTTT,CASSATGGDNSPLHF,NA,TRBD1,TRBV5-1,TRBJ1-6
TGTGCCAGCAGTGACCACGTGCTTTACCTAGACAATCAGCCCCAGCATTTT,CASSDHVLYLDNQPQHF,NA,NA,TRBV25-1,TRBJ1-5
TGTGCCAGCAGCTCAAGAGGGGGCATTGGAAACACCATATATTTT,CASSSRGGIGNTIYF,once,TRBD1,TRBV11-2,TRBJ1-3
TGTGCCAGCAGTTACGGGGGGTTTTCTGGAAACACCATATATTTT,CASSYGGFSGNTIYF,NA,NA,TRBV6-6,TRBJ1-3
TGCGCCAGCAGCCAAGTGGGACAGATGAACACTGAAGCTTTCTTT,CASSQVGQMNTEAFF,NA,TRBD1,TRBV4-1,TRBJ1-1
TGTTCCAGCAGTCCAGTAGGGGGTTCCTACGAGCAGTACTTC,CSSSPVGGSYEQYF,NA,NA,TRBV7-9,TRBJ2-7
TGTGCCAGCAGCTTAGGGGTGCATGGGGGCGATGGCTACACCTTC,CASSLGVHGGDGYTF,NA,NA,TRBV7-9,TRBJ1-2
TGCAGCGTGGACCAGGGTCAAGATACGCAGTATTTT,CSVDQGQDTQYF,NA,NA,TRBV29-1,TRBJ2-3
TGTTCCAGCAGCTTAGAGGGACAGGGCTATGGCTACACCTTC,CSSSLEGQGYGYTF,once,TRBD1,TRBV7-9,TRBJ1-2
TGTGCCAGCAGATGGACAGGGGGCGAATACACTGAAGCTTTCTTT,CASRWTGGEYTEAFF,NA,TRBD1,TRBV2,TRBJ1-1
TGCGCCAGCAGCTTGGGGGACAGGGAAGTAACTTTCTTT,CASSLGDREVTFF,NA,TRBD1,TRBV5-1,TRBJ1-1
TGCGCCAGCAGCCAACCCCGCCAGGGGACCTATGGCTACACCTTC,CASSQPRQGTYGYTF,NA,NA,TRBV4-1,TRBJ1-2
TGTGCCAGCAGCGTATCAACGGGACAGACCTACGAGCAGTACTTC,CASSVSTGQTYEQYF,NA,TRBD1,TRBV9,TRBJ2-7
TGTGCCAGCAGCTATGCAGGGGGAGGCCAAGAGACCCAGTACTTC,CASSYAGGGQETQYF,NA,NA,TRBV7-9,TRBJ2-5
TGTGCCAGCTCATTGGGGACAGGGAGCAACTATGGCTACACCTTC,CASSLGTGSNYGYTF,NA,TRBD1,TRBV18,TRBJ1-2
TGTGCCAGTAGAGGACAGGCTAACTATGGCTACACCTTC,CASRGQANYGYTF,NA,TRBD1,TRBV19,TRBJ1-2
TGCGCCAGCAGCCAAAGCGGGGGGGCCTTCAATGAGCAGTTCTTC,CASSQSGGAFNEQFF,NA,TRBD2,TRBV4-3,TRBJ2-1
TGTGCCAGCAGCCAAGATAGGGGAGGCCCAGTTATCTACAATGAGCAGTTCTTC,CASSQDRGGPVIYNEQFF,NA,NA,TRBV14,TRBJ2-1
TGTGCCACCAGCCTTCAAGACAGGGGCCAGGATTATGGCTACACCTTC,CATSLQDRGQDYGYTF,NA,TRBD1,TRBV15,TRBJ1-2
TGTGCCAGCAGCCGAGAACCGGGAACTGAAGCTTTCTTT,CASSREPGTEAFF,NA,NA,TRBV5-4,TRBJ1-1